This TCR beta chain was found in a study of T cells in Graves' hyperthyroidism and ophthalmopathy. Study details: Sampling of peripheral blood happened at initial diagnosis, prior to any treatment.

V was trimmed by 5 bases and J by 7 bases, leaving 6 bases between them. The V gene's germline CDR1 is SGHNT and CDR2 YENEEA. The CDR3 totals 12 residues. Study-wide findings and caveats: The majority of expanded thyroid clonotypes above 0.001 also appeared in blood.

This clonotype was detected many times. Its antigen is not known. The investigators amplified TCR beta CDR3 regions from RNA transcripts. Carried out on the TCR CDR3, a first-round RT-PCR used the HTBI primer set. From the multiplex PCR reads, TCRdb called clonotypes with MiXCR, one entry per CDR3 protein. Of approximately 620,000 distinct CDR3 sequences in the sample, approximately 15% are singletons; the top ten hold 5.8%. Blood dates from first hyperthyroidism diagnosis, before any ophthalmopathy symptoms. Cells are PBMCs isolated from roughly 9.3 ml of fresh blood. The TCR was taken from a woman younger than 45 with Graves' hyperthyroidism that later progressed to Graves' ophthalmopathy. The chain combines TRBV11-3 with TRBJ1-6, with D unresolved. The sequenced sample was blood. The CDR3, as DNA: TGTGCCAGCAGCCCCCCAAATTCACCCCTCCACTTT. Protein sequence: CASSPPNSPLHF.